This TCR beta chain was retrieved from a study of coeliac disease. The overall study: Each coeliac patient was active, refractory type I, or diet-controlled. The study, taken as a whole, reports: Largely private TRB repertoires meant most sequences were sample-unique. Lower clonality than controls marked TRB and TRG repertoires from active celiac intraepithelial and lamina propria samples.

With regard to this clone: What it binds is unknown.

There are 12 residues in the CDR3. The germline gives CDR1 SGHNT, CDR2 YYREEE (reference sequence). Trimming removed 4 bases from V and 6 bases from J; junction bases left unmatched: 2. The table came from immunoSEQ multiplex PCR; TCRdb's copy has only in-frame clones and leaves some out. The sample yields several thousand clones, roughly two thirds seen once. This clonotype was sampled from a woman between 18 and 29 years old with active celiac disease. Sequenced: intraepithelial lymphocytes from the gut. The chain joins TRBV5-4 to TRBJ2-3; TRBD2 aligns across 7 bases. The CDR3 loop reads CASSPGGDTQYF. In nucleotides, the CDR3 is TGTGCCAGCAGCCCCGGGGGGGATACGCAGTATTTT.